This TCR beta chain stems from a study of technical replicates of blood from a handful of donors. The data were produced by immunoSEQ multiplex PCR, yet TCRdb's version contains in-frame clones alone and is incomplete. The table has just under 60,000 clones, 91% seen once; the top ten hold under 5%. This CDR3 comprises 13 residues. Germline V gene sequence: CDR1 GTSNPN, CDR2 SVGIG (reference sequence). V usage is TRBV30 and J usage is TRBJ2-3; 9 nucleotides line up with TRBD1. The receptor was isolated from a human donor in good health. Some clones in this sample may be carry-over from other donors' samples. The material sequenced was PBMCs. The CDR3 protein is CALQDRGGYTQYF. For the CDR3, the DNA is TGTGCGCTGCAGGACAGGGGAGGGTATACGCAGTATTTT.